These 30 T cell receptor beta chains originate from one sample sequenced in a study of T-cell memory formation after mild COVID-19. MiXCR was run by TCRdb on the 5' RACE reads, yielding one entry per CDR3 protein. The sample includes 350,000 to 450,000 distinct CDR3 sequences, around 14% of them seen just once. Sequencing was performed on PBMCs or a T cell subset sorted from them (not recorded which). The source is a man in his late teens or twenties who had mild COVID-19 (a few samples of this study predate the infection). Cell type and time point are not known.

This clonotype was seen a handful of times. V gene TRBV18 combines with J gene TRBJ2-5; D remains ambiguous. With 2 bases removed from V and 2 bases from J, the gap between germline ends came to 9 bases. The CDR3 length is 14 residues. CDR1 and CDR2 (germline): KGHSH, LQKENI. CDR3 DNA: TGTGCCAGCTCACCATCCACAGTGCAAGAGACCCAGTACTTC. This gives the protein CASSPSTVQETQYF.

This clonotype was found many times. The CDR3 nucleotides read TGCGCCAGCAGCCCGACAGTAACAGATACGCAGTATTTT. This codes for CASSPTVTDTQYF. The chain is built from TRBV4-3 and TRBJ2-3; D might be TRBD1 (5 bases). The CDR3 consists of 13 residues. The germline V and J ends were trimmed by 4 bases and 3 bases, with 8 bases remaining between them. Looked up from germline, CDR1 is LGHNA and CDR2 is YSLEER.

This chain links TRBV10-3 with TRBJ2-1; 10 positions match TRBD2. The CDR3 spans 18 residues. J lost 8 bases, V lost 4 bases, and 17 bases had no gene match. Looked up from germline, CDR1 is ENHRY and CDR2 is SYGVKD. The CDR3 sequence: CAISAYIAGGGLSDEQFF. The DNA for the CDR3 is TGTGCCATCAGTGCGTATATAGCGGGGGGTGGTCTATCGGATGAGCAGTTCTTC.

This clonotype came up a few times. The chain links TRBV28 to TRBJ2-1; D possibly uses TRBD1 or TRBD2 (6 bases each). The CDR3 is 15 amino acids. V was clipped by 5 bases and J by 9 bases, with 20 bases between them. CDR1 and CDR2 (germline): MDHEN, SYDVKM. CDR3 sequence (DNA): TGTGCCAGCAGTCCCCCCAGGGGAATGGGGGGTGAGCAGTTCTTC. This encodes CASSPPRGMGGEQFF.

V is TRBV7-9 and J is TRBJ2-4; 9 bases are shared with TRBD1. The CDR3 runs to 15 residues. The germline CDR1 and CDR2 sequences are SEHNR and FQNEAQ (reference sequence). Losses at the gene ends were 0 bases for V and 6 bases for J; bases not matched to a gene: 3. This chain's CDR3 is CASSLAGGQGNIQYF. Written as DNA, the CDR3 is TGTGCCAGCAGCTTAGCGGGGGGACAGGGAAACATTCAGTACTTC.

This clonotype has only a few counts. V gene TRBV7-9 combines with J gene TRBJ1-2; D is unresolved. Germline CDR1 SEHNR, CDR2 FQNEAQ (reference sequence). This CDR3 is built from 14 residues. Trimming removed 3 bases from V and 8 bases from J, with 16 bases in between. CDR3 amino acids: CASSFEDPVWGYTF. CDR3 DNA sequence: TGTGCCAGCAGCTTTGAGGACCCTGTATGGGGCTACACCTTC.

This chain joins TRBV3-1 and TRBJ2-6; weak D call: TRBD2 (5 bases). The V and J ends lost 1 base and 0 bases respectively, with 16 bases between them. Germline V gene data show CDR1 as LGHDT and CDR2 as YNNKEL (reference sequence). This CDR3 spans 19 amino acids. The chain's CDR3 is CASSQGEITYYSGANVLTF. The CDR3 bases are TGTGCCAGCAGCCAAGGGGAGATTACCTACTACTCTGGGGCCAACGTCCTGACTTTC.

This clonotype was observed at least ten times. V is TRBV18 and J is TRBJ2-1, with TRBD1 identical over 7 bases. Trimming removed 6 bases from V and 5 bases from J; junction bases left unmatched: 1. Germline loops: CDR1 KGHSH, CDR2 LQKENI. The CDR3 consists of 12 residues. CDR3 sequence: CASSDRDNEQFF. CDR3 DNA sequence: TGTGCCAGCTCTGACAGGGACAATGAGCAGTTCTTC.

This clonotype was recorded at least ten times. Sequence at one end of the junction differs from germline and may be a read error. The chain joins TRBV5-1 to TRBJ2-3; D unresolved. CDR1 is SGHRS, CDR2 YFSETQ, per germline. This CDR3 comprises 13 residues. CDR3 in amino acids: CASSFGSTDTQYF. The CDR3 bases are TGTGCCAGCAGTTTCGGAAGCACAGATACGCAGTATTTT.

This clonotype was counted at least ten times. The chain joins TRBV11-2 to TRBJ2-1; the match to TRBD2 covers 7 bases. With 5 bases clipped from V and 2 bases from J, the junction kept 6 bases outside the gene matches. The CDR3 is made up of 15 amino acids. Germline CDR1 SGHAT, CDR2 FQNNGV. The CDR3 DNA is TGTGCCAGCAGCAGCGGGGCCCGGACCTACAATGAGCAGTTCTTC. It codes for CASSSGARTYNEQFF.

The gene calls are TRBV9 and TRBJ2-2, with 7 bases lining up with TRBD2. Germline trimming cut 2 bases from V and 0 bases from J; bases unmatched to any gene: 4. CDR1 is SGDLS and CDR2 is YYNGEE in the germline V gene. The length of the CDR3 is 16 residues. The DNA of the CDR3 is TGTGCCAGCAGCGTCGGACTAGTACCGAACACCGGGGAGCTGTTTTTT. This sequence encodes CASSVGLVPNTGELFF.

This clonotype was recorded at least ten times. This chain uses TRBV7-6 with TRBJ1-1; weak D call: TRBD1 (6 bases). Per germline, CDR1 SGHVS and CDR2 FNYEAQ. V lost 9 bases, J lost 4 bases, and 18 bases lay in between. The CDR3 is 14 residues long. CDR3 bases: TGTGCCAGTAGCGTGGGAACAGGGATCACTGAAGCTTTCTTT. It encodes CASSVGTGITEAFF.

This clonotype was seen repeatedly, ten times or more. The chain combines TRBV7-2 with TRBJ1-5, with a weak D call TRBD1 (6 bases). This CDR3 is built from 14 residues. V was clipped by 3 bases and J by 5 bases, with 11 bases between them. The germline V gene has CDR1 SGHTA and CDR2 FQGNSA. The CDR3 sequence: CASSLDSAHQPQHF. Written as DNA, the CDR3 is TGTGCCAGCAGCTTGGACAGTGCCCATCAGCCCCAGCATTTT.

The chain couples TRBV29-1 to TRBJ1-2, with 9 bases aligning to TRBD1. CDR3 size: 12 residues. With V trimmed by 7 bases and J by 2 bases, 2 bases remained unmatched. Germline loops: CDR1 SQVTM, CDR2 ANQGSEA. CDR3 sequence reads: CSAGQGNYGYTF. CDR3 bases: TGCAGCGCCGGACAGGGGAACTATGGCTACACCTTC.

This chain links TRBV25-1 with TRBJ1-5, with D uncertain. CDR3 length equals 15 residues. CDR1 is MGHDK and CDR2 is SYGVNS in the germline V gene. V lost 9 bases and J 7 bases, leaving 22 bases between the germline ends. The CDR3 sequence: CASSGRESLEQPQHF. CDR3 bases: TGTGCCAGTTCAGGTCGGGAGTCTCTAGAGCAGCCCCAGCATTTT.

The V and J genes are TRBV28 and TRBJ1-2; 8 nucleotides agree with TRBD1. Germline CDR1 and CDR2: MDHEN and SYDVKM. Trimming at V came to 6 bases and at J to 4 bases, leaving 13 bases not matched to a gene. CDR3 length: 16 amino acids. CDR3 in DNA: TGTGCCAGCAGGTACCATGGACAGGGAACGGCCTATGGCTACACCTTC. Translating it yields CASRYHGQGTAYGYTF.

The chain has TRBV15 and TRBJ2-3, with D possibly TRBD2 on 6 matching bases. The CDR3 totals 16 residues. Trimming removed 4 bases from V and 0 bases from J, with 14 bases in between. Per the germline V gene, CDR1 is LNHNV and CDR2 is YYDKDF (reference sequence). This CDR3 is CATSTHGGTSTDTQYF. In DNA form, the CDR3 reads TGTGCCACCAGCACCCACGGCGGGACTAGCACAGATACGCAGTATTTT.

This clonotype turned up a few times. The genes are TRBV10-3 and TRBJ1-1, with unresolved D. The germline CDR1 and CDR2 sequences are ENHRY and SYGVKD. Trimming removed 10 bases from V and 2 bases from J, with 14 bases in between. This CDR3 is built from 13 residues. The CDR3: CATALGYNTEAFF. The CDR3 DNA reads as TGTGCCACCGCGTTAGGGTACAACACTGAAGCTTTCTTT.

The CDR3 loop reads CASTWAGVLNTEAFF. DNA of the CDR3: TGTGCCAGCACCTGGGCAGGGGTCCTGAACACTGAAGCTTTCTTT. The gene calls are TRBV12-3 or TRBV12-4 and TRBJ1-1; D possibly corresponds to TRBD1 (6 bases). V was cut by 7 bases and J by 0 bases, with 15 bases left in between. CDR3 length: 15 amino acids.

J is TRBJ2-7 and V is TRBV4-2; D ambiguous. This CDR3 region has 15 residues. Trimming stripped 4 bases from V and 6 bases from J, with 19 bases between. The germline CDR1 and CDR2 sequences are LGHNA and YNFKEQ. CDR3 DNA: TGTGCCAGCAGCCCCCTCTCCGCCCTCTCTTTCGAGCAGTACTTC. This encodes CASSPLSALSFEQYF.

The rearrangement joins TRBV6-5 to TRBJ2-7, with 7 bases aligning to TRBD1. There are 13 residues in the CDR3. The V and J ends lost 5 bases and 3 bases, in that order; junction bases with no gene match: 4. Germline V gives CDR1 MNHEY, CDR2 SVGAGI. The CDR3 reads CASSHRGYYEQYF. Written as DNA, the CDR3 is TGTGCCAGCAGTCACAGGGGATACTACGAGCAGTACTTC.

The J gene is TRBJ1-4, the V gene TRBV2, with D unresolved. V lost 6 bases and J 8 bases, leaving 22 bases between the germline ends. The CDR3 covers 16 residues. The V gene's germline CDR1 is SNHLY and CDR2 FYNNEI. Written as DNA, the CDR3 is TGTGCCAGCAGACCTGCCCGACGCCTGCAATACGAAAAACTGTTTTTT. Protein product: CASRPARRLQYEKLFF.

This clonotype occurred a few times. This chain joins TRBV9 and TRBJ2-5; 7 nucleotides agree with TRBD2. Per germline, CDR1 SGDLS and CDR2 YYNGEE. The ends lost 0 bases at V and 3 bases at J; junction bases unmatched: 8. This CDR3 contains 16 residues. CDR3 sequence reads: CASSVEDSGFKETQYF. Here the CDR3 DNA reads TGTGCCAGCAGCGTAGAGGATAGCGGGTTCAAAGAGACCCAGTACTTC. Combining the CDR3 with reference TRBV9 and TRBJ2-5 gives the whole variable domain DSGVTQTPKHLITATGQRVTLRCSPRSGDLSVYWYQQSLDQGLQFLIQYYNGEERAKGNILERFSAQQFPDLHSELNLSSLELGDSALYFCASSVEDSGFKETQYFGPGTRLLVL.

The chain uses TRBV7-8 and TRBJ1-6; the D gene is possibly TRBD1 (6 bases). Germline values: CDR1 SGHVS, CDR2 FQNEAQ. With 5 bases removed from V and 9 bases from J, the gap between germline ends came to 14 bases. The CDR3 length is 14 residues. Here the CDR3 DNA reads TGTGCCAGCAGCGCCGACAGGCACGGTTCACCCCTCCACTTT. Translated, it gives CASSADRHGSPLHF. The entire variable domain, with the rest obtained from reference TRBV7-8 and TRBJ1-6, is as follows: GAGVSQSPRYKVAKRGQDVALRCDPISGHVSLFWYQQALGQGPEFLTYFQNEAQLDKSGLPSDRFFAERPEGSVSTLKIQRTQQEDSAVYLCASSADRHGSPLHFGNGTRLTVT.

This clonotype was picked up a small number of times. The chain combines TRBV28 with TRBJ1-3; D gene unclear. Germline CDR1 MDHEN, CDR2 SYDVKM. This CDR3 is 17 amino acids long. The germline V and J ends were trimmed by 6 bases and 2 bases, with 20 bases remaining between them. Here the CDR3 DNA reads TGTGCCAGCAGAACCCTAGCCGTCTCCCTAACTGGAAACACCATATATTTT. Its translation is CASRTLAVSLTGNTIYF.

This clonotype came up many times. This chain joins TRBV12-3 or TRBV12-4 and TRBJ2-7, with 11 bases identical to TRBD1. The V and J ends lost 6 bases and 5 bases, in that order; junction bases with no gene match: 6. This CDR3 has 14 amino acids. The CDR3 bases are TGTGCCAGCAGCCCCGGGACAGGGGGAGACGAGCAGTACTTC. Its protein is CASSPGTGGDEQYF.

This clonotype came up a few times. The CDR3 protein is CASSVDWTGGLNEQFF. CDR3 coding DNA: TGTGCCAGCAGCGTAGACTGGACAGGGGGCCTCAATGAGCAGTTCTTC. This chain links TRBV9 with TRBJ2-1; the match to TRBD1 covers 11 bases. The CDR3 covers 16 residues. Unmatched junction bases numbered 5, after V lost 0 bases and J lost 6 bases. CDR1 and CDR2 (germline): SGDLS, YYNGEE. Drawing the rest from reference TRBV9 and TRBJ2-1, the complete variable domain is DSGVTQTPKHLITATGQRVTLRCSPRSGDLSVYWYQQSLDQGLQFLIQYYNGEERAKGNILERFSAQQFPDLHSELNLSSLELGDSALYFCASSVDWTGGLNEQFFGPGTRLTVL.

Details on this clonotype: The CDR3 carries no conserved terminal phenylalanine or tryptophan, so it likely arises from a read error. J is TRBJ2-5 and V is TRBV7-9, with D maybe TRBD2 (5 bases). The germline CDR1 and CDR2 sequences are SEHNR and FQNEAQ (reference sequence). The CDR3 is 14 amino acids. The V gene lost 1 base and the J gene lost 0 bases, with 6 bases spanning the gap. The CDR3: CASSLGGYQETQYL. As DNA, the CDR3 is TGTGCCAGCAGCTTAGGAGGGTACCAAGAGACCCAGTACTTA.

This clonotype was counted many times. This chain connects TRBV3-1 to TRBJ2-1; D ambiguous. CDR1 and CDR2 from the germline V gene are LGHDT and YNNKEL (reference sequence). The V gene lost 1 base and the J gene lost 12 bases, with 16 bases spanning the gap. The CDR3 contains 14 residues. Here the CDR3 reads CASSQGRRAPRQFF. The CDR3, as DNA: TGTGCCAGCAGCCAAGGCCGTCGAGCCCCAAGGCAGTTCTTC.

The chain uses TRBV29-1 and TRBJ1-4; D gene ambiguous. CDR3 length: 12 residues. Trimming cost V 0 bases and J 8 bases, with 7 bases left between them. The germline V gene has CDR1 SQVTM and CDR2 ANQGSEA. The CDR3 coding sequence is TGCAGCGTTGAAGATGGTCGCGAAAAACTGTTTTTT. Protein sequence: CSVEDGREKLFF.